This T cell receptor beta chain originates from a study of beta chain features in type 1 diabetes (dated by TCRdb to between 2017 and 2018). Study-wide context: Mean age, gender distribution, total cell number and subset yield were not different between patients and healthy donors. A total of 100 million to 110 million sorted cells were examined across all samples, and a strong correlation was observed between cell number per subset and RNA yield. In the study, TCRB repertoires of sorted circulating CD4+ T cell subsets from recently diagnosed type 1 diabetes patients were compared with those of matched healthy donors. Whereas all 30 or so donors provided naive and central memory subsets, regulatory and stem cell-like memory subsets were isolated from just 8 patients and about 8 healthy donors. Points the paper makes about the study in general: Only small numbers of individuals were included in the HLA sub-analyses, which left unresolved whether HLA type had any influence on TCRB rearrangement. Because cDNA was sequenced instead of genomic DNA, highly expressing activated cells could be over-represented, though the groups showed no difference in activation or CD3 levels. Type 1 diabetes patients showed a moderate but significant shortening of TCRB CDR3 length in all four CD4+ subsets. Naive, central memory and regulatory TCRB repertoires appeared to be more alike among patients than among healthy donors. Shorter templates might have been favored by PCR, but patient and control samples were amplified and corrected together, so both groups would have been affected equally by any skew. Patients with type 1 diabetes made fewer insertions and deleted more nucleotides at VDJ recombination sites, implying thymic rearrangement abnormalities.

As to this clone: Its antigen has not been determined. Base qualities are not recorded, but no much larger clone differs from it by a single base.

V and J are trimmed by 1 base and 6 bases, and the gene matches miss 7 bases of the junction. The CDR3 spans 16 residues, from the cysteine through the phenylalanine. The CDR3 DNA has 48 bases and is translated from base 1. Reading the germline V gene gives CDR1 SGHDT and CDR2 YYEEEE. The High Capacity cDNA Reverse Transcription Kit was used to reverse transcribe all of the isolated RNA, meaning that expressed TCRB transcripts were what got sequenced. Deep immunoSEQ sequencing was applied to naive, central memory and regulatory T cell samples, giving an average of roughly 3.5 million total reads per sample. Sorted cells were lysed in RLT buffer, and RNA was extracted using DNase-treated RNeasy Micro or Mini kits according to cell number. Each cell subset was processed separately to prevent cross-contamination, with patient and healthy donor samples processed together. The immunoSEQ multiplex PCR was used to amplify TCRB sequences from cDNA, yielding 87-bp fragments that span the CDR3 region. Sequencing of the amplicons was performed on the Illumina HiSeq platform. Processing in the source paper ran as follows. Synthetic template baselines were used to correct PCR bias computationally, reads within Hamming distance 2 were collapsed together, and singletons that could not be merged were discarded. Reads were aligned to IMGT to assign V, D and J genes, CDR3 length, and insertions or deletions at six rearrangement sites. Within each subset, clonotype counts were normalized to sorted cell number, and only after that were true diversity and Gini coefficients computed with the tcR R package. Repertoire sharing was quantified using the overlap coefficient calculated on TCRB nucleotide sequences. Out-of-frame TCRB sequences from naive cells were analyzed to stand in for the pre-selection repertoire. TCRdb took over this immuneACCESS table, retaining in-frame rearrangements with V and J assigned. Such tables are incomplete; in checked studies, under half of the missing clones stem from an unresolved V gene, and the remainder is unexplained. Clone size and the V and J calls come from that table; the DNA yielded D and trimming. This sample holds around 710,000 clones; roughly 12% were observed only once. The top ten hold roughly 0.12% of the sample.

Each donor gave one peripheral blood draw, approximately 120 mL on average, collected into heparinised tubes. Naive, central memory, regulatory and stem cell-like memory CD4+ T cells were sorted on a BD FACSAria II using a panel including CD45RO, CCR7, CD25, CD127, CD95 and CD27. Purity was above 98% for every sorted population. PBMCs were isolated immediately by Lymphoprep density gradient centrifugation and stained directly without culture. So that batch effects would be minimized, each experiment stained and sorted samples in pairs, pairing one healthy donor with one patient. What was sequenced was naive CD4+ T cells from blood. The sample's cell subset or site label is to be understood as: true naive CD4+ T cells. The receptor was derived from a man aged 25-45 years with type 1 diabetes. The sequence joins TRBV5-6 to TRBJ2-2, with 9 bases matching TRBD2. The bases read TGTGCCAGCAGCTTGATCCCTAGCGGGGCCTCCGGGGAGCTGTTTTTT. Its coded protein is CASSLIPSGASGELFF.